The 15 T cell receptor beta chains below were found in one sample sequenced in a study of T cells after yellow fever vaccination. TCRdb processed the 5' RACE reads anew with MiXCR; each CDR3 protein has one entry. The sample includes some 600,000 distinct CDR3 sequences, less than 20% of them seen just once. The sample was PBMCs, taken about 5 days after the first yellow fever vaccination. These receptors came from a man aged 18 to 30 who received the YFV17D yellow fever vaccine.

This chain links TRBV7-3 with TRBJ1-1; 7 nucleotides line up with TRBD1. V lost 2 bases and J lost 4; bases outside the gene matches: 4. Germline V gives CDR1 SGHTA, CDR2 FQGTGA. The CDR3 has 14 amino acids. In DNA, the CDR3 is TGTGCCAGCAGCTTAGGGACAGCTGGCACTGAAGCTTTCTTT. Residues: CASSLGTAGTEAFF.

There are a few counts of this clonotype. The chain links TRBV2 to TRBJ2-1; D may be TRBD1 (5 bases). V gave up 1 base and J gave up 15 bases, with 13 bases separating them. The CDR3 runs 12 residues. Germline CDR1 is SNHLY and CDR2 is FYNNEI. CDR3 bases: TGTGCCAGCAGTGAAGTGGGGCGCCGGCCGTTCTTC. Its translation is CASSEVGRRPFF. Using reference TRBV2 and TRBJ2-1 for the parts outside the CDR3, the full variable domain is EPEVTQTPSHQVTQMGQEVILRCVPISNHLYFYWYRQILGQKVEFLVSFYNNEISEKSEIFDDQFSVERPDGSNFTLKIRSTKLEDSAMYFCASSEVGRRPFFGPGTRLTVL.

V usage is TRBV6-1 and J usage is TRBJ1-2; the match to TRBD1 covers 7 bases. Germline CDR1 and CDR2: MNHNS and SASEGT. The J segment lost 3 bases and the V segment lost 6 bases, leaving 7 bases of the junction unmatched. CDR3 length: 14 amino acids. The CDR3 nucleotides are TGTGCCAGCAGGGCAGGGGGTGAGGACTATGGCTACACCTTC. Protein product: CASRAGGEDYGYTF.

This clonotype was recorded many times. V usage is TRBV7-2 and J usage is TRBJ2-5, with D possibly matching TRBD2 (5 bases). Trimming removed 5 bases from V and 5 bases from J, with 9 bases in between. CDR1 SGHTA and CDR2 FQGNSA come from the germline V gene. CDR3 length equals 12 residues. The CDR3 here is CASSRSGETQYF. For the CDR3, the DNA is TGTGCCAGCAGCCGGTCGGGGGAGACCCAGTACTTC.

This chain connects TRBV28 to TRBJ1-1; 7 bases align to TRBD1. This CDR3 spans 14 amino acids. The V gene's germline CDR1 is MDHEN and CDR2 SYDVKM. V shed 6 bases, J shed 0 bases, and the junction held 4 bases outside the gene matches. In DNA form, the CDR3 reads TGTGCCAGCAGCGATGACAGGGTGAACACTGAAGCTTTCTTT. Translation gives CASSDDRVNTEAFF.

The rearrangement uses TRBV6-1 and TRBJ2-2; tentative D call: TRBD2 (6 bases). Germline V gene data show CDR1 as MNHNS and CDR2 as SASEGT. The V and J ends lost 7 bases and 7 bases respectively, with 22 bases between them. This CDR3 region has 16 residues. As DNA, the CDR3 is TGTGCCAGCACCATAGTGGCGGAGGGCTTGGGCGGGGAGCTGTTTTTT. It specifies CASTIVAEGLGGELFF.

This chain connects TRBV30 to TRBJ1-2; D unresolved. The CDR3 contains 11 residues. The V end was cut by 1 base, the J end by 7 bases, with 7 bases between. CDR1 and CDR2 from the germline V gene are GTSNPN and SVGIG (reference sequence). The CDR3 is CAWSGWVGYTF. CDR3 in DNA: TGTGCCTGGAGTGGGTGGGTTGGCTACACCTTC.

J is TRBJ1-3 and V is TRBV12-3 or TRBV12-4, with 8 bases identical to TRBD1. This CDR3 spans 13 amino acids. V gave up 6 bases and J gave up 4 bases; unmatched junction bases: 2. The CDR3 DNA sequence: TGTGCCAGCAGGACAGGGGAGGGAAACACCATATATTTT. Encoded protein: CASRTGEGNTIYF.

This clonotype was counted between two and nine times. V is TRBV9 and J is TRBJ1-2; D unclear. This CDR3 contains 13 residues. V gave up 0 bases and J gave up 4 bases, with 7 bases separating them. Germline CDR1 and CDR2: SGDLS and YYNGEE. The CDR3 region has the DNA TGTGCCAGCAGCGTAGTGGGGTGCTATGGCTACACCTTC. Translated, it gives CASSVVGCYGYTF.

This clonotype came up a few times. The V and J genes are TRBV14 and TRBJ2-1, with D possibly being TRBD1 (6 bases). V lost 4 bases to trimming and J lost 8 bases, with 15 bases between them. This CDR3 is 14 amino acids long. Germline values: CDR1 SGHDN, CDR2 FVKESK. The CDR3 DNA reads as TGTGCCAGCAGCCGGGGGCGTGGCCCCTATGAGCAGTTCTTC. Translating gives CASSRGRGPYEQFF.

The chain combines TRBV27 with TRBJ1-2; TRBD1 is a possible D gene (5 bases). V was cut by 2 bases and J by 6 bases, with 22 bases left in between. The CDR3 runs 17 residues. Germline V gives CDR1 MNHEY, CDR2 SMNVEV (reference sequence). The CDR3 DNA follows: TGTGCCAGCAGTTTAAATCTAAGGGGCCAGGCTGGTGATGGCTACACCTTC. Translating it yields CASSLNLRGQAGDGYTF.

This chain links TRBV4-3 with TRBJ1-1, with unresolved D. Per germline, CDR1 LGHNA and CDR2 YSLEER. Trimming left V 4 bases short and J 0 bases short, with 12 bases between. This CDR3 is 15 amino acids long. CDR3 in amino acids: CASSPKVLMNTEAFF. For the CDR3, the DNA is TGCGCCAGCAGCCCAAAAGTACTTATGAACACTGAAGCTTTCTTT.

There are a few counts of this clonotype. The V call is TRBV4-2, the J call TRBJ2-5; maybe TRBD2 (7 bases). Germline CDR1 reads LGHNA; CDR2 reads YNFKEQ. V lost 0 bases to trimming and J lost 5 bases, with 13 bases between them. The CDR3 runs 15 residues. CDR3 bases: TGTGCCAGCAGCCAAGAAACGGGGGGCTGGGAGACCCAGTACTTC. It codes for CASSQETGGWETQYF.

The CDR3 DNA is TGTGCCAGCAGAGGGGAGTTAAGTGAAAAACTGTTTTTT. The encoded protein is CASRGELSEKLFF. The J gene is TRBJ1-4, the V gene TRBV2, with a possible D match to TRBD1 (5 bases). This CDR3 has 13 residues. The V gene lost 6 bases and the J gene lost 7 bases, with 12 bases spanning the gap. The germline gives CDR1 SNHLY, CDR2 FYNNEI.

Ten or more counts support this clonotype. The rearrangement joins TRBV7-2 to TRBJ2-3, with 8 bases fitting TRBD1. The CDR3 is 14 amino acids. Trimming removed 5 bases from V and 0 bases from J; junction bases left unmatched: 1. From germline, CDR1 is SGHTA and CDR2 FQGNSA. CDR3 loop: CASSRDRSTDTQYF. The CDR3, as DNA: TGTGCCAGCAGCCGGGACAGGAGCACAGATACGCAGTATTTT. Variable domain in full (rest from reference TRBV7-2 and TRBJ2-3): GAGVSQSPSNKVTEKGKDVELRCDPISGHTALYWYRQSLGQGLEFLIYFQGNSAPDKSGLPSDRFSAERTGGSVSTLTIQRTQQEDSAVYLCASSRDRSTDTQYFGPGTRLTVL.